The count of the clone carrying this TCR beta chain is one. Its antigen is not identified. Sequenced by immunoSEQ multiplex PCR; TCRdb stores in-frame clones only, minus some. The sample contains about 2.3 million clones, around 93% of which appear only once. The sample comes from a study of shared clonotypes between healthy human individuals. Notes on the study in general: Naive CD4 clonotypes overlapped across a handful of donors at around 4.8%.

The sequence was obtained from a man younger than 35 in good health. Some clones in this sample may be carry-over from other donors' samples. The sequenced material came from naive CD4+ T cells from PBMCs. Subset indicated: CD45RA+ positively selected.

DNA of the CDR3: TGTGCCAGTCGAGGGGACAGGGTAGGGTCCGGGGCCAACGTCCTGACTTTC. This translates into CASRGDRVGSGANVLTF. This sequence joins TRBV7-8 and TRBJ2-6, with 9 bases identical to TRBD1. Germline V gives CDR1 SGHVS, CDR2 FQNEAQ. The CDR3 consists of 17 residues. V lost 9 bases to trimming and J lost 4 bases; unmatched junction nucleotides: 13.